The 8 T cell receptor beta chains reported below all come from one sample, sequenced in a study of T cell changes during pregnancy in multiple sclerosis (dated 2019 in TCRdb). Libraries came from the immunoSEQ multiplex PCR assay. TCRdb re-hosts the immuneACCESS table, in-frame sequences only. Its copies lack some clones; in the studies checked, an unresolved V gene accounts for under half of them, and the cause for the rest is not known. This sample has about 80,000 clones in its table, and about 90% of those were observed once. Less than 3% of the sample goes to the ten largest clones. Here the sequenced sample was peripheral blood, taken before pregnancy. The receptors shown here come from a female donor with multiple sclerosis, enrolled in a pregnancy study.

The chain has TRBV27 and TRBJ2-7, with a possible D match to TRBD2 (7 bases). Germline V lookup: CDR1 MNHEY, CDR2 SMNVEV (reference sequence). The CDR3 totals 16 residues. Trimming took off 3 bases at V and 6 bases at J, with 21 bases between the two ends. CDR3 in amino acids: CASSFNGGGGPREQYF. The CDR3 DNA sequence: TGTGCCAGCAGTTTTAATGGGGGAGGGGGTCCTCGCGAGCAGTACTTC.

This clone has a single count. The chain recombines TRBV6-5 with TRBJ2-4, with 7 nucleotides matching TRBD1. CDR1 is MNHEY and CDR2 is SVGAGI in the germline V gene. The CDR3 contains 12 residues. Trimming took 5 bases from V and 5 from J; bases not matched to a gene: 0. CDR3 sequence reads: CASSTGENIQYF. The CDR3 bases are TGTGCCAGCAGTACAGGGGAAAACATTCAGTACTTC.

This sequence joins TRBV5-4 and TRBJ2-7, with D possibly TRBD1 on 6 matching bases. This CDR3 contains 18 residues. V was trimmed by 1 base and J by 0 bases, leaving 20 bases between them. Germline CDR1 reads SGHNT; CDR2 reads YYREEE (reference sequence). The CDR3 sequence is CASSLTTGQPSSSYEQYF. CDR3 DNA sequence: TGTGCCAGCAGCTTGACCACAGGGCAACCCTCCAGCTCCTACGAGCAGTACTTC.

The gene calls are TRBV6-6 and TRBJ1-2; D is perhaps TRBD1 (6 bases). The CDR3 has 15 amino acids. Trimming pared 5 bases from V and 1 base from J, leaving 14 bases between. Germline assignment: CDR1 MNHNY and CDR2 SVGAGI (reference sequence). Written as DNA, the CDR3 is TGTGCCAGCAGTCACCGGGACACTCTTAACTATGGCTACACCTTC. This codes for CASSHRDTLNYGYTF.

This chain uses TRBV15 with TRBJ1-5; D ambiguous. The V end lost 0 bases, the J end lost 7 bases, and 10 bases lay between the germline ends. This CDR3 has 14 amino acids. CDR1 is LNHNV, CDR2 YYDKDF, per germline (reference sequence). The CDR3 loop is CATSRDRGGQPQHF. The CDR3 nucleotides read TGTGCCACCAGCAGAGATCGGGGTGGACAGCCCCAGCATTTT.

This chain links TRBV5-8 with TRBJ2-5; perhaps TRBD1 as D (5 bases). This CDR3 spans 16 amino acids. The germline CDR1 and CDR2 sequences are SGHTS and YDEGEE. V lost 0 bases, J lost 2 bases, and 14 bases lay in between. This chain's CDR3 is CASSLALQGFQETQYF. Here the CDR3 DNA reads TGTGCCAGCAGCTTGGCCCTTCAGGGTTTTCAAGAGACCCAGTACTTC.

This chain uses TRBV5-1 with TRBJ2-1; possibly TRBD2 for D (6 bases). CDR1 and CDR2 (germline): SGHRS, YFSETQ. There are 14 residues in the CDR3. V was cut by 4 bases and J by 5 bases, with 13 bases left in between. For the CDR3, the DNA is TGCGCCAGCAGCACAGACGGGAGAGACAATGAGCAGTTCTTC. Translation gives CASSTDGRDNEQFF.

The CDR3 loop reads CASHGRENQPQHF. The CDR3 DNA reads TGTGCCAGCCACGGACGGGAAAATCAGCCCCAGCATTTT. The chain joins TRBV6-6 to TRBJ1-5; D gene unclear. CDR3 length equals 13 residues. Germline CDR1 reads MNHNY; CDR2 reads SVGAGI (reference sequence). V was pared by 8 bases and J by 4 bases, with 12 bases between.